Following are 17 T cell receptor beta chains from one sample sequenced in a study of control samples from healthy donors and cancer patients. Libraries were prepared by immunoSEQ multiplex PCR; TCRdb keeps only in-frame clonotypes and omits some of them. Altogether nearly 200,000 clones are present, approximately 91% being singletons, with the ten largest covering 1.5% to 2%. The sample was blood. These receptors were taken from a man aged 30 to 45 in good health.

The chain uses TRBV6-1 and TRBJ1-2; D perhaps matches TRBD1 (6 bases). Germline CDR1 reads MNHNS; CDR2 reads SASEGT. There are 15 residues in the CDR3. The V gene lost 1 base and the J gene lost 8 bases, with 17 bases spanning the gap. CDR3 amino acids: CASSEGRGASRGYTF. The CDR3 nucleotides read TGTGCCAGCAGTGAAGGTCGGGGGGCTTCTAGGGGCTACACCTTC.

The chain couples TRBV30 to TRBJ2-3; the match to TRBD2 covers 10 bases. Trimming at V came to 3 bases and at J to 2 bases, leaving 2 bases not matched to a gene. This CDR3 has 14 amino acids. Germline V gene lookup returns CDR1 GTSNPN and CDR2 SVGIG (reference sequence). The CDR3 DNA reads TGTGCCTGGAGGGGACTAGCGCCCACAGATACGCAGTATTTT. Protein: CAWRGLAPTDTQYF.

V and J are TRBV7-9 and TRBJ1-1; no firm D call. Deletions cut 2 bases from V and 1 base from J, with 11 bases between. Germline V gene data show CDR1 as SEHNR and CDR2 as FQNEAQ (reference sequence). The CDR3 runs 15 residues. Here the CDR3 DNA reads TGTGCCAGCAGCTTATATGCAAATCCGAACACTGAAGCTTTCTTT. Protein: CASSLYANPNTEAFF.

The V call is TRBV13, the J call TRBJ1-1; TRBD1 matches 8 bases. Trimming at V came to 6 bases and at J to 4 bases, leaving 1 base not matched to a gene. Germline CDR1 and CDR2: PRHDT and FYEKMQ (reference sequence). The CDR3 contains 12 residues. The CDR3 loop reads CASSTGGTEAFF. CDR3 DNA sequence: TGTGCCAGCAGTACAGGGGGCACTGAAGCTTTCTTT.

V usage is TRBV14 and J usage is TRBJ1-1; maybe TRBD1 (5 bases). V lost 4 bases and J 4 bases, leaving 13 bases between the germline ends. This CDR3 has 14 residues. CDR1 is SGHDN, CDR2 FVKESK, per germline. CDR3 region: CASSPTMQGTEAFF. The CDR3 coding sequence is TGTGCCAGCAGCCCGACAATGCAGGGCACTGAAGCTTTCTTT.

The rearrangement uses TRBV13 and TRBJ1-3; D call uncertain. CDR1 and CDR2 from the germline V gene are PRHDT and FYEKMQ (reference sequence). This CDR3 is built from 15 residues. V lost 0 bases and J 0 bases, leaving 6 bases between the germline ends. The CDR3 sequence: CASSLGGASGNTIYF. Written as DNA, the CDR3 is TGTGCCAGCAGCTTAGGGGGCGCCTCTGGAAACACCATATATTTT.

This chain connects TRBV11-2 to TRBJ2-3, with D perhaps being TRBD1 or TRBD2 (5 bases each). Per the germline V gene, CDR1 is SGHAT and CDR2 is FQNNGV. Trimming took off 5 bases at V and 3 bases at J, with 15 bases between the two ends. This CDR3 comprises 15 residues. In nucleotides, the CDR3 is TGTGCCAGCAGCCCGGGGACCGAGGGGACAGATACGCAGTATTTT. Residues: CASSPGTEGTDTQYF.

The rearrangement joins TRBV6-4 to TRBJ2-1; 8 nucleotides match TRBD2. The V gene end was trimmed by 2 bases and the J gene end by 8 bases; junction bases not matched to a gene: 5. The length of the CDR3 is 14 residues. Germline CDR1 reads MRHNA; CDR2 reads SNTAGT. The CDR3 reads CASSDRGGRDEQFF. DNA for the CDR3: TGTGCCAGCAGTGACCGGGGGGGCAGGGATGAGCAGTTCTTC.

The V and J genes are TRBV2 and TRBJ1-1; D is unclear. V was cut by 2 bases and J by 1 base, with 11 bases left in between. The CDR3 has 15 residues. Germline V lookup: CDR1 SNHLY, CDR2 FYNNEI. CDR3 nucleotides: TGTGCCAGCAGTGAACGAAGTCTTCCGAACACTGAAGCTTTCTTT. Its translation is CASSERSLPNTEAFF.

The chain couples TRBV28 to TRBJ2-3, with 12 bases identical to TRBD2. The CDR3 sequence is 16 residues long. Germline CDR1 MDHEN, CDR2 SYDVKM. V shed 5 bases and J 2 bases; nucleotides not matched to a gene: 5. In DNA, the CDR3 is TGTGCCAGCAGTACACGGACTAGCGGGGTCACAGATACGCAGTATTTT. Amino acids: CASSTRTSGVTDTQYF.

The gene calls are TRBV14 and TRBJ2-7; D may be TRBD2 (6 bases). This CDR3 region has 14 residues. Germline V gene lookup returns CDR1 SGHDN and CDR2 FVKESK. The ends were cut back, 8 bases at V and 0 bases at J, with 14 bases in the middle. CDR3 amino acids: CASVEGGHSYEQYF. CDR3 bases: TGTGCCAGCGTAGAAGGAGGGCACTCCTACGAGCAGTACTTC.

The chain joins TRBV6-6 to TRBJ2-6, with TRBD2 as a possible D gene (6 bases). This CDR3 has 21 amino acids. V was clipped by 5 bases and J by 0 bases, with 26 bases between them. CDR1 and CDR2 from the germline V gene are MNHNY and SVGAGI (reference sequence). The CDR3 DNA follows: TGTGCCAGCAGTCCCGCGGGAAGGGGCCAGTCTTTTAACTCTGGGGCCAACGTCCTGACTTTC. This translates into CASSPAGRGQSFNSGANVLTF.

The chain joins TRBV13 to TRBJ2-5, with D tentatively TRBD2 (6 bases). The V gene's germline CDR1 is PRHDT and CDR2 FYEKMQ (reference sequence). Trimming took off 5 bases at V and 5 bases at J, with 21 bases between the two ends. There are 16 residues in the CDR3. This CDR3 is CASSPEGLTQRETQYF. CDR3 DNA: TGTGCCAGCAGCCCGGAGGGCCTAACACAGAGGGAGACCCAGTACTTC. Full variable domain (rest looked up from reference TRBV13 and TRBJ2-5): AAGVIQSPRHLIKEKRETATLKCYPIPRHDTVYWYQQGPGQDPQFLISFYEKMQSDKGSIPDRFSAQQFSDYHSELNMSSLELGDSALYFCASSPEGLTQRETQYFGPGTRLLVL.

The chain recombines TRBV19 with TRBJ1-4; D remains ambiguous. The CDR3 extends over 12 amino acids. Germline values: CDR1 LNHDA, CDR2 SQIVND (reference sequence). CDR3 in DNA: TGTGCTTCGGTGGCAACTAATGAAAAACTGTTTTTT. Residues: CASVATNEKLFF. Complete variable domain (other parts from reference TRBV19 and TRBJ1-4): DGGITQSPKYLFRKEGQNVTLSCEQNLNHDAMYWYRQDPGQGLRLIYYSQIVNDFQKGDIAEGYSVSREKKESFPLTVTSAQKNPTAFYLCASVATNEKLFFGSGTQLSVL.

V gene TRBV5-4 combines with J gene TRBJ2-2, with 13 bases lining up with TRBD2. V gave up 7 bases and J gave up 1 base; unmatched junction bases: 7. Germline V lookup: CDR1 SGHNT, CDR2 YYREEE (reference sequence). The CDR3 has 17 residues. Here the CDR3 DNA reads TGTGCCAGCGCAAGGACTAGCGGGGGCCGGAACACCGGGGAGCTGTTTTTT. Amino acids: CASARTSGGRNTGELFF.

A few counts support this clone. The chain links TRBV5-1 to TRBJ1-1; possibly TRBD1 for D (5 bases). The CDR3 loop spans 16 amino acids. Germline lookup yields CDR1 SGHRS and CDR2 YFSETQ. V was clipped by 0 bases and J by 8 bases, with 20 bases between them. CDR3 residues: CASSLAGTGLGREAFF. Here the CDR3 DNA reads TGCGCCAGCAGCTTGGCCGGGACGGGACTGGGCCGCGAAGCTTTCTTT.

This chain uses TRBV18 with TRBJ1-4, with 7 bases aligning to TRBD1. This CDR3 spans 15 amino acids. The germline V gene encodes CDR1 KGHSH and CDR2 LQKENI. Unmatched junction bases numbered 7, after V lost 3 bases and J lost 6 bases. The chain's CDR3 is CASSPDREEYEKLFF. DNA of the CDR3: TGTGCCAGCTCACCCGACAGGGAGGAGTATGAAAAACTGTTTTTT. Full variable domain (missing parts from reference TRBV18 and TRBJ1-4): NAGVMQNPRHLVRRRGQEARLRCSPMKGHSHVYWYRQLPEEGLKFMVYLQKENIIDESGMPKERFSAEFPKEGPSILRIQQVVRGDSAAYFCASSPDREEYEKLFFGSGTQLSVL.